This T cell receptor beta chain was documented in a study of patients and donors after allogeneic stem cell transplantation. TCRdb re-analysed the RT-PCR reads in MiXCR, keeping a single row per CDR3 protein. The sample records over 400,000 distinct CDR3 sequences, 15% to 20% being singletons. Only one count was recorded for this clonotype. The ends were cut back, 5 bases at V and 6 bases at J, with 13 bases in the middle. Per germline, CDR1 KGHDR and CDR2 SFDVKD. The CDR3 is 14 amino acids. The sample consisted of blood, either unsorted or a sorted T cell fraction (not recorded which). V is TRBV24-1 and J is TRBJ1-5, with D possibly TRBD1 on 5 matching bases. The sequence came from a human donor who was either an allogeneic HSCT recipient or a stem cell or donor lymphocyte infusion donor (not recorded which). It is not recorded whose cells these are; they may come from a transplant donor. This CDR3 is CATSGSGGSQPQHF. The DNA for the CDR3 is TGTGCCACCAGTGGATCGGGGGGGAGTCAGCCCCAGCATTTT.